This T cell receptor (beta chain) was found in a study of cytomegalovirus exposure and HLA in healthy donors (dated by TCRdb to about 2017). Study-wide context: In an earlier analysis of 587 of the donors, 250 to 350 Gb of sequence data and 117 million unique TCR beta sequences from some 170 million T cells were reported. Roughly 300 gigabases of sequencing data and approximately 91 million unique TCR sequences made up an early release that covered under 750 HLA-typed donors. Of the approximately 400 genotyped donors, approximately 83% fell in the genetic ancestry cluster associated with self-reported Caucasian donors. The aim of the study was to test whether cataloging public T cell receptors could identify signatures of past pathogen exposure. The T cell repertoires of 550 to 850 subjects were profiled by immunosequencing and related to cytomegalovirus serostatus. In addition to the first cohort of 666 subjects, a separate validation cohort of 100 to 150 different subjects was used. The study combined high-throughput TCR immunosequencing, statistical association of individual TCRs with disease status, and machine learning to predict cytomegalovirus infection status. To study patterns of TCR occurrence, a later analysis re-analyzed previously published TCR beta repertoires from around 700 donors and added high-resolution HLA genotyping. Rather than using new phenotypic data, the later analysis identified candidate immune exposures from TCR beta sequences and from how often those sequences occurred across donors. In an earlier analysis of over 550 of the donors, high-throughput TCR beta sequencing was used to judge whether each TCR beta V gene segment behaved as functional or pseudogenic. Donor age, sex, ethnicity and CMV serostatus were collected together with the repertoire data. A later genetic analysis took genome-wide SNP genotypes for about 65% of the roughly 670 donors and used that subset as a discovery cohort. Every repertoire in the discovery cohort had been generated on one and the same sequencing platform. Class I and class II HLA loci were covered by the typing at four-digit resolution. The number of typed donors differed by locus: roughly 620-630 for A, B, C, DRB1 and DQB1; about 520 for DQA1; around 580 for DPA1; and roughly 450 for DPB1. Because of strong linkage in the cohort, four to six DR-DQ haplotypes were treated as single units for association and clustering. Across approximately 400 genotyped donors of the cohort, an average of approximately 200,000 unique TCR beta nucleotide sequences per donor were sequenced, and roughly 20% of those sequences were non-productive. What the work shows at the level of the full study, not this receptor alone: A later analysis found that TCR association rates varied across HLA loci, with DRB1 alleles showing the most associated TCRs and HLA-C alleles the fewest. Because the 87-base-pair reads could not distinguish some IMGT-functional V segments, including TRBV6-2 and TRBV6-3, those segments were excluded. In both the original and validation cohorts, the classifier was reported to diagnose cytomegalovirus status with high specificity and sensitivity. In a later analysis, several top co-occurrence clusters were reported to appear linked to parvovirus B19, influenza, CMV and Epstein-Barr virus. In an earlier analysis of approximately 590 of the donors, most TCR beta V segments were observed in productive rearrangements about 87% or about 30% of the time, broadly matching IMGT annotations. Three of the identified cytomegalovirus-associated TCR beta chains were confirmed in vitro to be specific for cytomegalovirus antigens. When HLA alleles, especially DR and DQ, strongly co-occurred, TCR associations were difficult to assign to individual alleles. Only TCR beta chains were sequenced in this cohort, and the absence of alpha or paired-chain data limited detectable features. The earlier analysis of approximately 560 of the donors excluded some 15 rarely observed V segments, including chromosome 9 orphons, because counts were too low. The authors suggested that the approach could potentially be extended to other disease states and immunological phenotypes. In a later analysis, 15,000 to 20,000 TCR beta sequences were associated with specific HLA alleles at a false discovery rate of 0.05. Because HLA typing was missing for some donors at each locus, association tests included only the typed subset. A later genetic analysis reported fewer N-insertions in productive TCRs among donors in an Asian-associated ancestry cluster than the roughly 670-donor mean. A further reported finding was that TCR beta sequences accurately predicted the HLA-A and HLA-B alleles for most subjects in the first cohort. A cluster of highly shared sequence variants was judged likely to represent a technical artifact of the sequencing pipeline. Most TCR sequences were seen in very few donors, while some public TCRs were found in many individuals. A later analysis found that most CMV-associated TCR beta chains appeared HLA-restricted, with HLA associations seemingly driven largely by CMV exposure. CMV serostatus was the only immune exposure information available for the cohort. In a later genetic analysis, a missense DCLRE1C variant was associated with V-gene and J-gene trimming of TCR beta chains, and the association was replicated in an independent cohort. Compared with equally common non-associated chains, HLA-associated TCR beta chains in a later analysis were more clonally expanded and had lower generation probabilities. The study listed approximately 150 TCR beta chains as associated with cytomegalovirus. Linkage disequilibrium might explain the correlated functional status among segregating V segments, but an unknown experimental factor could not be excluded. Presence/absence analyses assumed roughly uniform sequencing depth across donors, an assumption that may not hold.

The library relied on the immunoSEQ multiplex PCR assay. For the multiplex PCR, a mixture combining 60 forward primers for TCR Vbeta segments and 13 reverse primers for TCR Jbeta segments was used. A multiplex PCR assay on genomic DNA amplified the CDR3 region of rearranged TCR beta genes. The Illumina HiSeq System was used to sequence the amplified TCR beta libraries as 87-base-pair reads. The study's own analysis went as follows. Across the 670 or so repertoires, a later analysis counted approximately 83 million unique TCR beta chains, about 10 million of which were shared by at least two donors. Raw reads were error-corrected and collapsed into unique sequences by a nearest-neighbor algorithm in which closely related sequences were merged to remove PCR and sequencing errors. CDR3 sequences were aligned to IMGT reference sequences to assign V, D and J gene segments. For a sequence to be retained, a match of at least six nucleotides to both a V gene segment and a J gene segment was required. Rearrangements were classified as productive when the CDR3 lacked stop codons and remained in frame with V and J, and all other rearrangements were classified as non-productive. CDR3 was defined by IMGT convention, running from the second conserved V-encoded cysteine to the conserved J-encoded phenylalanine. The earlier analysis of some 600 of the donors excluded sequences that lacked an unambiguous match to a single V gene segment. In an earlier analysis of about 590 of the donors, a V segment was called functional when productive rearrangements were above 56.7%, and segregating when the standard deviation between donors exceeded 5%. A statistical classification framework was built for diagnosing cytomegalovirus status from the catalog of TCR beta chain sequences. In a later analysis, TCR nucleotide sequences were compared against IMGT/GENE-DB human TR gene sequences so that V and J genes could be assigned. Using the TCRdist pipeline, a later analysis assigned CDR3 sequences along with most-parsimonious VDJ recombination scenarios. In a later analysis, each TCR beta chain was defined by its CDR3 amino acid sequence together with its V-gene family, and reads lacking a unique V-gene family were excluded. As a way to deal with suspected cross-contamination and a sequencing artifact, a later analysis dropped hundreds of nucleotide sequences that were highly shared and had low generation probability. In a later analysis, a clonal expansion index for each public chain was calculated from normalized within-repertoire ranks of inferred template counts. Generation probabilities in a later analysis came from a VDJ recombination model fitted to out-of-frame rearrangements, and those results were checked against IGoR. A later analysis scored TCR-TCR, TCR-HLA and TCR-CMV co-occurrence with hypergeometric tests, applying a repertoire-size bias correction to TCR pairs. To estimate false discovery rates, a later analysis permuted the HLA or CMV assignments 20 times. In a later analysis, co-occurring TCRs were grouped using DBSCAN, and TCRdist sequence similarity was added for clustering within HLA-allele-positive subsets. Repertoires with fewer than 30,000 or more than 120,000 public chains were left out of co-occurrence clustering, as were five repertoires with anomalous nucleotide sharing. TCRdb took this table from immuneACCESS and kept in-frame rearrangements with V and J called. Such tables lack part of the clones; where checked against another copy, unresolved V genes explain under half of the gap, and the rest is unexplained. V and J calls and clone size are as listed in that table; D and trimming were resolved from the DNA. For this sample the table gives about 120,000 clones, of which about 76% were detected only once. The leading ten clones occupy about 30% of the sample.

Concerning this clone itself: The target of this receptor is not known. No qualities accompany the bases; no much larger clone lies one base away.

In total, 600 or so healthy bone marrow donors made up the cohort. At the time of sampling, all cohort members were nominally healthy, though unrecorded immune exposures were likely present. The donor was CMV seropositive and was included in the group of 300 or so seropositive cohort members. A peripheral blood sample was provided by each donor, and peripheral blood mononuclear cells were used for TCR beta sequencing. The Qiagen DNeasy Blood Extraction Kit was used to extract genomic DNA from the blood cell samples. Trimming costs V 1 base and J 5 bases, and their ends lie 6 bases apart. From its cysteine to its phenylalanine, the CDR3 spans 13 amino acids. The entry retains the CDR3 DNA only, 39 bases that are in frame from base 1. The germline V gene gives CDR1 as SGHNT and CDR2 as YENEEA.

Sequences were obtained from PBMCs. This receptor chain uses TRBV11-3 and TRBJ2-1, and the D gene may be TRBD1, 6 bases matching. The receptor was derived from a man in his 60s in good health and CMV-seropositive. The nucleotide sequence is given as TGTGCCAGCAGCTTAGGACAGGACAATGAGCAGTTCTTC. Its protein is CASSLGQDNEQFF.